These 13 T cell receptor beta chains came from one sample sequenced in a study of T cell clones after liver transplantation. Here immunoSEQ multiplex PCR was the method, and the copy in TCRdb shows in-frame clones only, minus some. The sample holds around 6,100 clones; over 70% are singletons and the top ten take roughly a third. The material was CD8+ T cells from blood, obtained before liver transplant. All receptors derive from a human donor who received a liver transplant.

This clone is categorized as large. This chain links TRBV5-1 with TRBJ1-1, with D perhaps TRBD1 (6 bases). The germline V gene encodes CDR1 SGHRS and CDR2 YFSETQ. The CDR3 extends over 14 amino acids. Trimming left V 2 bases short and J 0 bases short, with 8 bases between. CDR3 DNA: TGCGCCAGCAGCTTTACAGGGATGAACACTGAAGCTTTCTTT. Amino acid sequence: CASSFTGMNTEAFF.

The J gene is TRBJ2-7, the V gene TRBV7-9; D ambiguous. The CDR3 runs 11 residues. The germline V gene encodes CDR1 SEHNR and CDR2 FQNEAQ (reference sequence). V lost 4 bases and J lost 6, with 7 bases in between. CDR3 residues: CASSSVGEQYF. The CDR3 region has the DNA TGTGCCAGCAGCTCCGTCGGCGAGCAGTACTTC.

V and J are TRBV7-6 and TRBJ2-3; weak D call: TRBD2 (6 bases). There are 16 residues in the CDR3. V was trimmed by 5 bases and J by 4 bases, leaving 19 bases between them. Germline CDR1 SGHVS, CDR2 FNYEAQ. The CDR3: CASSRTELRGADTQYF. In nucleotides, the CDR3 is TGTGCCAGCAGCCGAACGGAGCTCCGCGGGGCAGATACGCAGTATTTT.

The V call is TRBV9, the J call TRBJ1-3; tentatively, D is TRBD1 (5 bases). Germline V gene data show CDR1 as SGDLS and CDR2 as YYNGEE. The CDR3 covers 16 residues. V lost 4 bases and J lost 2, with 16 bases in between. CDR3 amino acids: CASSPGRRPTGNTIYF. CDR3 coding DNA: TGTGCCAGCAGCCCGGGACGCCGCCCAACTGGAAACACCATATATTTT.

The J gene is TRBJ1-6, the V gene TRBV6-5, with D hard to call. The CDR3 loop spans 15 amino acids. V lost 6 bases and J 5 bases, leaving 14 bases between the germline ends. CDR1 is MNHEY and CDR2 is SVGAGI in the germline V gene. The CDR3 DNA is TGTGCCAGCAGCCCCTGGACGGACGATAATTCACCCCTCCACTTT. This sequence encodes CASSPWTDDNSPLHF.

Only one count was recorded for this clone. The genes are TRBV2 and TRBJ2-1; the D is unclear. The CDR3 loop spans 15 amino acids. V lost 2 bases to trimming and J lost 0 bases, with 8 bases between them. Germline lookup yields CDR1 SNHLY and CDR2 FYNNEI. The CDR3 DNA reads TGTGCCAGCAGTGAAAGGACCGCCTCCTACAATGAGCAGTTCTTC. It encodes CASSERTASYNEQFF. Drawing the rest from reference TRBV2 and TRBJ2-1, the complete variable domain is EPEVTQTPSHQVTQMGQEVILRCVPISNHLYFYWYRQILGQKVEFLVSFYNNEISEKSEIFDDQFSVERPDGSNFTLKIRSTKLEDSAMYFCASSERTASYNEQFFGPGTRLTVL.

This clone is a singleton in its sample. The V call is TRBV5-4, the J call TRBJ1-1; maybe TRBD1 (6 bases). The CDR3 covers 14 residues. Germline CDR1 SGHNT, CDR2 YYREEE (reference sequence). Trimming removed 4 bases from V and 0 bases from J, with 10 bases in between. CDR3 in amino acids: CASSLGGMNTEAFF. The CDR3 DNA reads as TGTGCCAGCAGCCTGGGGGGCATGAACACTGAAGCTTTCTTT.

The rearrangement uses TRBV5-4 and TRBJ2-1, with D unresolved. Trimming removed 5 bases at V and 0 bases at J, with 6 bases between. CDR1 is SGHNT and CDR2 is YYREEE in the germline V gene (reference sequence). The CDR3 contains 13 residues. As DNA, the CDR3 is TGTGCCAGCAGTCGGAGCTCCTACAATGAGCAGTTCTTC. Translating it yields CASSRSSYNEQFF.

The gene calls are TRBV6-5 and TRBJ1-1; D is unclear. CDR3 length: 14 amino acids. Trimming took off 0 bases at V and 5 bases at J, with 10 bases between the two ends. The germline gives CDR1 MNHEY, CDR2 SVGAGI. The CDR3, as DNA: TGTGCCAGCAGTTACTCGACCAGAGATACTGAAGCTTTCTTT. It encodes CASSYSTRDTEAFF.

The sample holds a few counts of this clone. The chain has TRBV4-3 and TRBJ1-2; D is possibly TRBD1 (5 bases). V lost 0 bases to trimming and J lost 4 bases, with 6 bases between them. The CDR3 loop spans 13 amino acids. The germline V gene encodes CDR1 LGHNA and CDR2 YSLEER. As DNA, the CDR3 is TGCGCCAGCAGCCAAGACGACAGCTATGGCTACACCTTC. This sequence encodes CASSQDDSYGYTF.

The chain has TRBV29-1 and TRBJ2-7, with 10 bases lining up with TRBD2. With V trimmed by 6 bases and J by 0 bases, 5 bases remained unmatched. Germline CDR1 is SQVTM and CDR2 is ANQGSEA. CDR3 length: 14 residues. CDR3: CSVVLAGVSYEQYF. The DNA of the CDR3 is TGCAGCGTCGTCCTAGCGGGAGTCTCCTACGAGCAGTACTTC.

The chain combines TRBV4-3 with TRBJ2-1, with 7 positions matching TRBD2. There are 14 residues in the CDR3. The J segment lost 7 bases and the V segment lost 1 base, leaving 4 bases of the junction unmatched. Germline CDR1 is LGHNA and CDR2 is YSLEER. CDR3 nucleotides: TGCGCCAGCAGCCAAGTAGGAGCGGGGAATGAGCAGTTCTTC. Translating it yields CASSQVGAGNEQFF.

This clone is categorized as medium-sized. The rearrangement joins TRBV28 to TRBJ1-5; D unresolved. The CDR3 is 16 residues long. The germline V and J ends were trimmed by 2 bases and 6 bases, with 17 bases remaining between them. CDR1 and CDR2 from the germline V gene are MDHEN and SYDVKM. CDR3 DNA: TGTGCCAGCAGTTTAGTTGGCAGCCCTCGAGGTCAGCCCCAGCATTTT. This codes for CASSLVGSPRGQPQHF.